The 20 T cell receptor beta chains reported below all come from one sample, sequenced in a study of blood T cell repertoires in COVID-19. Measured with immunoSEQ multiplex PCR; TCRdb has only the in-frame clones, and not every one. The sample includes 250,000 or so clones, more than 80% seen only once; the top ten take less than 3%. Specimen: peripheral blood. The receptors shown here come from a woman aged 25 to 45 with active or convalescent COVID-19.

V gene TRBV4-2 combines with J gene TRBJ1-3; D call uncertain. The ends were cut back, 3 bases at V and 2 bases at J, with 26 bases in the middle. The germline CDR1 and CDR2 sequences are LGHNA and YNFKEQ. The CDR3 extends over 20 amino acids. The CDR3, as DNA: TGTGCCAGCAGCCAGGGCGGGCTAGCACTGGAAACCAGCACTGGAAACACCATATATTTT. Encoded protein: CASSQGGLALETSTGNTIYF.

This chain joins TRBV5-1 and TRBJ1-2; 8 bases fit TRBD1. The CDR3 sequence is 15 residues long. V shed 0 bases and J 8 bases; nucleotides not matched to a gene: 9. In germline, CDR1 is SGHRS, CDR2 YFSETQ. The CDR3 DNA reads TGCGCCAGCAGCTTGGATCCAGGGGGCGCGCAGGGCTACACCTTC. This encodes CASSLDPGGAQGYTF.

V usage is TRBV2 and J usage is TRBJ2-3; 12 bases match TRBD2. The CDR3 loop spans 15 amino acids. The ends lost 6 bases at V and 6 bases at J; junction bases unmatched: 7. Germline V gene lookup returns CDR1 SNHLY and CDR2 FYNNEI. The CDR3 loop reads CASRPTSGGADTQYF. The CDR3 DNA sequence: TGTGCCAGCAGACCGACTAGCGGGGGTGCGGATACGCAGTATTTT.

CDR3 sequence (DNA): TGTGCCAGCTCACCACCCACTAGAGACAGGGGGGCCCAGTACTTC. Protein sequence: CASSPPTRDRGAQYF. The V and J genes are TRBV18 and TRBJ2-5; TRBD1 agrees at 9 bases. Germline CDR1 is KGHSH and CDR2 is LQKENI. V dropped 0 bases and J dropped 9; count of bases not matched to a gene: 8. The CDR3 runs 15 residues.

This chain connects TRBV5-1 to TRBJ1-4, with TRBD1 identical over 12 bases. V shed 2 bases and J 6 bases; nucleotides not matched to a gene: 8. Germline V gene data show CDR1 as SGHRS and CDR2 as YFSETQ. The length of the CDR3 is 17 residues. CDR3 protein: CASSFGTGGAGDEKLFF. DNA of the CDR3: TGCGCCAGCAGCTTCGGGACAGGGGGCGCCGGCGATGAAAAACTGTTTTTT.

V usage is TRBV2 and J usage is TRBJ1-2; no reliable D call. CDR1 is SNHLY and CDR2 is FYNNEI in the germline V gene. The CDR3 loop spans 13 amino acids. Trimming took off 3 bases at V and 8 bases at J, with 13 bases between the two ends. This CDR3 reads CASSENSFEGYTF. The DNA for the CDR3 is TGTGCCAGCAGTGAGAATTCCTTCGAGGGCTACACCTTC.

This rearrangement joins TRBV7-6 to TRBJ2-2; 8 nucleotides align to TRBD2. The CDR3 sequence is 14 residues long. Germline V gene sequence: CDR1 SGHVS, CDR2 FNYEAQ. CDR3 in DNA: TGTGCTACCGGGCAGCGGGGGAGCACCGGGGAGCTGTTTTTT. Translated: CATGQRGSTGELFF. The variable domain in full, completed from reference TRBV7-6 and TRBJ2-2, reads GAGVSQSPRYKVTKRGQDVALRCDPISGHVSLYWYRQALGQGPEFLTYFNYEAQQDKSGLPNDRFSAERPEGSISTLTIQRTEQRDSAMYRCATGQRGSTGELFFGEGSRLTVL.

The chain links TRBV6-5 to TRBJ1-2, with D possibly TRBD1 on 6 matching bases. CDR1 MNHEY and CDR2 SVGAGI come from the germline V gene. The germline V and J ends were trimmed by 6 bases and 8 bases, with 10 bases remaining between them. CDR3 length: 11 amino acids. The CDR3 DNA reads TGTGCCAGCAGAGGACAGTTGGGCTACACCTTC. It encodes CASRGQLGYTF.

This clone was observed a handful of times. The chain couples TRBV15 to TRBJ1-3, with no clear D. The CDR3 consists of 14 residues. V was trimmed by 8 bases and J by 4 bases, leaving 15 bases between them. The germline CDR1 and CDR2 sequences are LNHNV and YYDKDF (reference sequence). CDR3 sequence: CATEAGGPGNTIYF. CDR3 in DNA: TGTGCCACCGAGGCCGGCGGGCCGGGAAACACCATATATTTT.

The J gene is TRBJ1-6, the V gene TRBV9; D is unresolved. This CDR3 comprises 15 residues. V shed 2 bases and J shed 0 bases, with 6 bases lying between them. Germline V lookup: CDR1 SGDLS, CDR2 YYNGEE. This CDR3 is CASSVTSSYNSPLHF. The CDR3 DNA follows: TGTGCCAGCAGCGTTACCAGCTCCTATAATTCACCCCTCCACTTT. The whole variable domain, remainder taken from reference TRBV9 and TRBJ1-6, is DSGVTQTPKHLITATGQRVTLRCSPRSGDLSVYWYQQSLDQGLQFLIQYYNGEERAKGNILERFSAQQFPDLHSELNLSSLELGDSALYFCASSVTSSYNSPLHFGNGTRLTVT.

This sequence joins TRBV5-5 and TRBJ2-5, with D possibly TRBD1 on 5 matching bases. V was shortened by 5 bases and J by 3 bases, with 14 bases between the two germline ends. Germline V CDR1 and CDR2: SGHKS, YYEKEE (reference sequence). This CDR3 has 14 residues. CDR3 in amino acids: CASRRRQSEETQYF. CDR3 coding DNA: TGTGCCAGCAGACGCCGACAGTCCGAAGAGACCCAGTACTTC.

The chain combines TRBV27 with TRBJ2-1, with D possibly TRBD1 on 5 matching bases. Germline V gives CDR1 MNHEY, CDR2 SMNVEV (reference sequence). The length of the CDR3 is 14 residues. V lost 2 bases and J lost 7, with 12 bases in between. The CDR3 protein is CASSLQGLGNEQFF. For the CDR3, the DNA is TGTGCCAGCAGTTTACAGGGTTTAGGGAATGAGCAGTTCTTC.

This clone was recorded many times. The chain couples TRBV6-4 to TRBJ1-1; D ambiguous. Trimming took off 0 bases at V and 2 bases at J, with 4 bases between the two ends. The CDR3 extends over 13 amino acids. Germline CDR1 and CDR2: MRHNA and SNTAGT. The CDR3 bases are TGTGCCAGCAGTGACTCACAAAACACTGAAGCTTTCTTT. Translation gives CASSDSQNTEAFF.

This clone showed up just a few times. The J gene is TRBJ2-7, the V gene TRBV7-9; TRBD1 matches 8 bases. CDR1 is SEHNR and CDR2 is FQNEAQ in the germline V gene (reference sequence). The CDR3 is 14 amino acids. V shed 1 base, J shed 3 bases, and the junction held 2 bases outside the gene matches. The CDR3 is CASSLGGQGYEQYF. The CDR3 nucleotides read TGTGCCAGCAGCTTAGGAGGACAGGGCTACGAGCAGTACTTC.

The chain joins TRBV28 to TRBJ1-1; TRBD1 matches at 9 bases. The germline CDR1 and CDR2 sequences are MDHEN and SYDVKM. CDR3 length equals 14 residues. Germline trimming cut 5 bases from V and 5 bases from J; bases unmatched to any gene: 6. CDR3: CASSVGDRGTEAFF. The CDR3 coding sequence is TGTGCCAGCAGTGTCGGCGACAGGGGGACTGAAGCTTTCTTT.

The chain carries TRBV19 and TRBJ1-2; the D is unclear. Germline CDR1 and CDR2: LNHDA and SQIVND (reference sequence). CDR3 size: 13 residues. Between the trimmed V and J ends, which lost 7 bases and 8 bases, there was a span of 17 bases. In DNA form, the CDR3 reads TGTGCCAGTAAGCCGAACGGACCGGGGGGCTACACCTTC. Encoded protein: CASKPNGPGGYTF.

In its sample, this clone was seen once. The gene calls are TRBV18 and TRBJ1-1; a possible D gene is TRBD1 (5 bases). This CDR3 is built from 16 residues. Germline CDR1 is KGHSH and CDR2 is LQKENI. V was trimmed by 3 bases and J by 6 bases, leaving 20 bases between them. CDR3 nucleotides: TGTGCCAGCTCACCTTCCTTCGGTGGGGGGAGGTCTGAAGCTTTCTTT. It is translated as CASSPSFGGGRSEAFF.

The rearrangement joins TRBV15 to TRBJ1-1, with 8 bases fitting TRBD1. The CDR3 sequence is 16 residues long. Germline CDR1 and CDR2: LNHNV and YYDKDF (reference sequence). Trimming took 1 base from V and 1 from J; bases not matched to a gene: 5. The DNA of the CDR3 is TGTGCCACCAGCAGAGGTCGAGACAGGGGGAACACTGAAGCTTTCTTT. Its translation: CATSRGRDRGNTEAFF.

The chain uses TRBV28 and TRBJ2-3; TRBD1 agrees at 11 bases. V gave up 6 bases and J gave up 5 bases; unmatched junction bases: 4. This CDR3 comprises 14 residues. Germline CDR1 reads MDHEN; CDR2 reads SYDVKM. This CDR3 is CASRGQGALDTQYF. The CDR3 coding sequence is TGTGCCAGCAGAGGACAGGGGGCGTTAGATACGCAGTATTTT.

The rearrangement joins TRBV18 to TRBJ1-2; 9 bases match TRBD1. CDR3 size: 14 residues. The V segment lost 6 bases and the J segment 7 bases; nucleotides outside the gene matches: 9. Germline CDR1 reads KGHSH; CDR2 reads LQKENI. DNA for the CDR3: TGTGCCAGCTCCCTCGGGACAGGGTCTGGTGGCTACACCTTC. Its translation is CASSLGTGSGGYTF.